What follows describes a single T cell receptor beta chain. Patients of the Seattle cohort, enrolled during active infection, were followed longitudinally. Profiling relied on immunoSEQ multiplex PCR, and the TCRdb table lists in-frame clones only, not all of them. Seen here are about 300,000 clones, about 88% observed once, and the top ten hold roughly 1.6%. This sample is part of a study of blood T cell repertoires in COVID-19. Germline loops: CDR1 SGHDT, CDR2 YYEEEE. V lost 0 bases and J 9 bases, leaving 13 bases between the germline ends. This CDR3 contains 14 residues. The sequenced sample was peripheral blood. V gene TRBV5-6 combines with J gene TRBJ1-3, with a weak D call TRBD1 (6 bases). This clonotype originated in a human donor with COVID-19, enrolled during active disease. The donor label of this sample is uncertain. Here the CDR3 reads CASSLGQVLGTIYF. The CDR3 coding sequence is TGTGCCAGCAGCTTGGGACAGGTCCTTGGCACCATATATTTT.